This passage covers 11 T cell receptor beta chains from one sample sequenced in a study of T cell responses to AZD1222 COVID-19 vaccine. The data were produced by immunoSEQ multiplex PCR, yet TCRdb's version contains in-frame clones alone and is incomplete. The sample consists of over 120,000 clones, around 90% of them appearing once. Material: peripheral blood, obtained on day 0 of AZD1222 vaccination. The source of these receptors is an adult in good health.

The chain links TRBV10-3 to TRBJ1-4; possibly TRBD1 for D (6 bases). The germline V gene encodes CDR1 ENHRY and CDR2 SYGVKD. The CDR3 is 14 amino acids. Trimming took 10 bases from V and 0 from J, leaving 12 bases between them. The CDR3 loop reads CATGQSATNEKLFF. The CDR3 bases are TGTGCCACCGGACAGTCTGCAACTAATGAAAAACTGTTTTTT.

V is TRBV27 and J is TRBJ2-2, with 8 bases that match TRBD2. V shed 4 bases, J shed 3 bases, and the junction held 16 bases outside the gene matches. Germline-derived CDR1 and CDR2 are MNHEY and SMNVEV (reference sequence). The CDR3 runs 19 residues. Here the CDR3 DNA reads TGTGCCAGCAGTTCAAGAACCCCGGGACTAGACGGGGACACCGGGGAGCTGTTTTTT. Protein: CASSSRTPGLDGDTGELFF.

This rearrangement joins TRBV10-3 to TRBJ2-2; TRBD2 aligns across 10 bases. The germline V gene encodes CDR1 ENHRY and CDR2 SYGVKD. J lost 1 base, V lost 7 bases, and 12 bases had no gene match. The CDR3 extends over 18 amino acids. CDR3 bases: TGTGCCATCAATCGTCAAGCGGGAGGGATCATGAACACCGGGGAGCTGTTTTTT. Amino acid sequence: CAINRQAGGIMNTGELFF.

The V gene is TRBV19, the J gene TRBJ1-1; D perhaps matches TRBD1 (6 bases). This CDR3 comprises 15 residues. Germline lookup yields CDR1 LNHDA and CDR2 SQIVND (reference sequence). The V end lost 5 bases, the J end lost 0 bases, and 13 bases lay between the germline ends. The CDR3, as DNA: TGTGCCAGTAGTCCCATAGGGGGGCTGAACACTGAAGCTTTCTTT. Translated: CASSPIGGLNTEAFF.

This chain connects TRBV9 to TRBJ2-5; D is undetermined. From germline, CDR1 is SGDLS and CDR2 YYNGEE. The CDR3 is 13 amino acids. The germline V and J ends were trimmed by 4 bases and 2 bases, with 9 bases remaining between them. DNA of the CDR3: TGTGCCAGCAGCTCCGCCTCACAAGAGACCCAGTACTTC. This encodes CASSSASQETQYF.

The V gene is TRBV7-9, the J gene TRBJ2-1; 12 bases are shared with TRBD2. With 4 bases clipped from V and 7 bases from J, the junction kept 14 bases outside the gene matches. Germline V gives CDR1 SEHNR, CDR2 FQNEAQ (reference sequence). CDR3 length: 18 amino acids. In DNA, the CDR3 is TGTGCCAGCAGCTCCCAGACTAGCGGGAGATTGTTTTTGAATGAGCAGTTCTTC. Its translation is CASSSQTSGRLFLNEQFF.

The V gene is TRBV2, the J gene TRBJ2-2, with D tentatively TRBD1 (6 bases). V lost 6 bases and J 4 bases, leaving 18 bases between the germline ends. Germline V gene sequence: CDR1 SNHLY, CDR2 FYNNEI. The CDR3 spans 16 residues. CDR3 nucleotide sequence: TGTGCCAGCAGGGCAAACAGGGACCGGGGCACCGGGGAGCTGTTTTTT. Translated, it gives CASRANRDRGTGELFF. The variable domain in full, completed from reference TRBV2 and TRBJ2-2, reads EPEVTQTPSHQVTQMGQEVILRCVPISNHLYFYWYRQILGQKVEFLVSFYNNEISEKSEIFDDQFSVERPDGSNFTLKIRSTKLEDSAMYFCASRANRDRGTGELFFGEGSRLTVL.

This chain uses TRBV4-1 with TRBJ2-3; D tentatively reads TRBD1 or TRBD2 (5 bases each). Germline CDR1 is MGHRA and CDR2 is YSYEKL. The CDR3 extends over 18 amino acids. The V end was cut by 1 base, the J end by 4 bases, with 21 bases between. The CDR3 coding sequence is TGCGCCAGCAGCCAAGGCCCGTTAAGGCAGGGAGTTTCAGATACGCAGTATTTT. Translating gives CASSQGPLRQGVSDTQYF.

With regard to this clone: Other nucleotide sequences in the sample specify the same CDR3. The rearrangement joins TRBV12-3 or TRBV12-4 to TRBJ1-2, with TRBD1 matching 7 bases. V gave up 3 bases and J gave up 4 bases; unmatched junction bases: 2. This CDR3 comprises 13 residues. CDR3 region: CASSLTGTYGYTF. CDR3 DNA sequence: TGTGCCAGCAGTTTGACAGGGACCTATGGCTACACCTTC.

The chain recombines TRBV2 with TRBJ1-1; tentatively, D is TRBD1 (5 bases). V lost 5 bases to trimming and J lost 0 bases, with 13 bases between them. Germline CDR1 SNHLY, CDR2 FYNNEI. This CDR3 is built from 15 residues. The chain's CDR3 is CASSSGRTMNTEAFF. CDR3 nucleotide sequence: TGTGCCAGCAGTTCGGGACGGACGATGAACACTGAAGCTTTCTTT.

This clone was seen a single time. The chain employs TRBV18 and TRBJ2-5; 7 bases are shared with TRBD1. CDR1 is KGHSH and CDR2 is LQKENI in the germline V gene. With 1 base clipped from V and 8 bases from J, the junction kept 19 bases outside the gene matches. The CDR3 loop spans 18 amino acids. The CDR3 protein is CASSPLRTGALNNGTQYF. As DNA, the CDR3 is TGTGCCAGCTCACCACTTCGGACAGGAGCCTTGAATAATGGAACCCAGTACTTC.